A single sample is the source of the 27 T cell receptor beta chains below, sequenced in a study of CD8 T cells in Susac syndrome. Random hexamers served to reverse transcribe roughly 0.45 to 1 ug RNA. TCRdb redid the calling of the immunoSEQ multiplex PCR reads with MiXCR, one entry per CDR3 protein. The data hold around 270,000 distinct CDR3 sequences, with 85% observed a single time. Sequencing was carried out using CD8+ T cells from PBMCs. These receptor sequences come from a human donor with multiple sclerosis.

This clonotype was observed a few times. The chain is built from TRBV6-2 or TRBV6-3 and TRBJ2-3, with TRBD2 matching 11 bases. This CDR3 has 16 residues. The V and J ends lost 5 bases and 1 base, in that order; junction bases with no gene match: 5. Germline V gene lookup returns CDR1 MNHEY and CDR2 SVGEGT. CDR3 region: CASSQLLAGGTDTQYF. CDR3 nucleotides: TGTGCCAGCAGTCAGTTACTAGCGGGAGGCACAGATACGCAGTATTTT.

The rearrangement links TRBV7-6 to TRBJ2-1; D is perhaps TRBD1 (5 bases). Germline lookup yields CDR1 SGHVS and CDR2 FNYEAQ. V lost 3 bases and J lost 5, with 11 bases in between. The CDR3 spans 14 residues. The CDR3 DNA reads TGTGCCAGCAGCTTCCCAGGGATCAACAATGAGCAGTTCTTC. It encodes CASSFPGINNEQFF.

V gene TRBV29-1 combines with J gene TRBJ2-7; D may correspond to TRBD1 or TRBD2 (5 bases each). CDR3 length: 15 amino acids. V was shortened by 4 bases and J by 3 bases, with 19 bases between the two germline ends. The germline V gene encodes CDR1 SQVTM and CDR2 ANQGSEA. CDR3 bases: TGCAGCGTTGGATCCCCCGGGACCTTCAGCTACGAGCAGTACTTC. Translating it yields CSVGSPGTFSYEQYF.

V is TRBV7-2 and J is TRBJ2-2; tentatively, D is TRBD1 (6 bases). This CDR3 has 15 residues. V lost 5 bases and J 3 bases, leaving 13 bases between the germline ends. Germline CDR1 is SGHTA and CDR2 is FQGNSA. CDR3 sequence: CASSARDTYTGELFF. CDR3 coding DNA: TGTGCCAGCAGCGCCCGGGACACATACACCGGGGAGCTGTTTTTT.

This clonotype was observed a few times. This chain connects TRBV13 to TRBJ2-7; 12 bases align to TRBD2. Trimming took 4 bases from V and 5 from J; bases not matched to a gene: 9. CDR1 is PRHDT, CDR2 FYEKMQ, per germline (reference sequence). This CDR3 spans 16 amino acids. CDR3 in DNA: TGTGCCAGCAGCTCCGGGACTAGCGGGCCGGGGGACGAGCAGTACTTC. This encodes CASSSGTSGPGDEQYF.

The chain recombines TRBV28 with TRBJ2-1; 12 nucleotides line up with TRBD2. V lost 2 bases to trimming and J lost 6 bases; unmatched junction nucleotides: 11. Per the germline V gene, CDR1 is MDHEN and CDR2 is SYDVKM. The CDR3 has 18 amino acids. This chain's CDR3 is CASSLTLAGGSGGNEQFF. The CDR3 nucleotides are TGTGCCAGCAGTTTAACCCTAGCGGGAGGGAGCGGAGGCAATGAGCAGTTCTTC.

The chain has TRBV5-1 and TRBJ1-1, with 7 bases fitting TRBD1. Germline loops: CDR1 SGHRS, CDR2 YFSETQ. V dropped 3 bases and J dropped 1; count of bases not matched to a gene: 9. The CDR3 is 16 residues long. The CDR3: CASSSPTGPKNTEAFF. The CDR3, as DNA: TGCGCCAGCAGCTCCCCGACAGGGCCCAAGAACACTGAAGCTTTCTTT.

The CDR3 spells CASATADTQYF. DNA of the CDR3: TGTGCCAGCGCGACTGCTGATACGCAGTATTTT. The chain is built from TRBV6-5 and TRBJ2-3; D uncertain. Germline V gene lookup returns CDR1 MNHEY and CDR2 SVGAGI. CDR3 length: 11 residues. Deletions cut 8 bases from V and 6 bases from J, with 9 bases between.

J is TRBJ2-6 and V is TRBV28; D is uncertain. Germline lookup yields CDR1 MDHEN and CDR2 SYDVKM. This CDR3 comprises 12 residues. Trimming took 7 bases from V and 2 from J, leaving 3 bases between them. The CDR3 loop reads CASTPGANVLTF. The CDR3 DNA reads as TGTGCCAGCACCCCTGGGGCCAACGTCCTGACTTTC.

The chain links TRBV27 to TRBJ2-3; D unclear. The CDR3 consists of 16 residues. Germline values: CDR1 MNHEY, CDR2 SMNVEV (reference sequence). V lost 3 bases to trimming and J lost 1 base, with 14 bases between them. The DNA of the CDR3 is TGTGCCAGCAGTTTCGTACCCGTGGAAGGCACAGATACGCAGTATTTT. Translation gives CASSFVPVEGTDTQYF.

The CDR3 DNA reads TGTGCCAGCAGCTTAGACGCCGCGGGGGCCCCCAGGACAGATACGCAGTATTTT. Encoded protein: CASSLDAAGAPRTDTQYF. This rearrangement joins TRBV7-2 to TRBJ2-3; D is perhaps TRBD2 (7 bases). The CDR3 spans 18 residues. Trimming stripped 1 base from V and 3 bases from J, with 20 bases between. Germline V CDR1 and CDR2: SGHTA, FQGNSA.

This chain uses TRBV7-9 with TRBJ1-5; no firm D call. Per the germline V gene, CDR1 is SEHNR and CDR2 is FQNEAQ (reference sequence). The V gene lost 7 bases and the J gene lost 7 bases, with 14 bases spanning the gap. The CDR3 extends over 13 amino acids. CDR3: CASNANEGQPQHF. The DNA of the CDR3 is TGTGCCAGCAACGCCAACGAGGGCCAGCCCCAGCATTTT.

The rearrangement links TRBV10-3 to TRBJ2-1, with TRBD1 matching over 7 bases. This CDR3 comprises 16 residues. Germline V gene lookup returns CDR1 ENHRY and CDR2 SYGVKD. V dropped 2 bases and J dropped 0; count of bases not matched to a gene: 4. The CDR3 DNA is TGTGCCATCAGTGAGCCCCCAGGGGGCTCCTACAATGAGCAGTTCTTC. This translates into CAISEPPGGSYNEQFF.

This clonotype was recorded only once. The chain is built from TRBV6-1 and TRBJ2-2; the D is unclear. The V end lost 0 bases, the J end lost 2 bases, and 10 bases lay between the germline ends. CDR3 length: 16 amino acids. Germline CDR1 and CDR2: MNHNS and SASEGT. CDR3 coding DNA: TGTGCCAGCAGTGAAGCCGAATTAACTAACACCGGGGAGCTGTTTTTT. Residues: CASSEAELTNTGELFF.

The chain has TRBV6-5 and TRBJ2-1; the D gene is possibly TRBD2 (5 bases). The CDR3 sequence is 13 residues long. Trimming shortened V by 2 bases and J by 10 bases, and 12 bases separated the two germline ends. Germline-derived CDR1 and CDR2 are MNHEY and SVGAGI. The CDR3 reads CASSYPLRAEQFF. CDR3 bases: TGTGCCAGCAGTTACCCCTTGAGGGCAGAGCAGTTCTTC.

The CDR3 protein is CASMTIAGGSYNEQFF. CDR3 bases: TGTGCCAGTATGACGATCGCGGGGGGCTCCTACAATGAGCAGTTCTTC. The genes are TRBV19 and TRBJ2-1; 8 bases align to TRBD2. The V gene end was trimmed by 7 bases and the J gene end by 0 bases; junction bases not matched to a gene: 8. The V gene's germline CDR1 is LNHDA and CDR2 SQIVND (reference sequence). The CDR3 extends over 16 amino acids.

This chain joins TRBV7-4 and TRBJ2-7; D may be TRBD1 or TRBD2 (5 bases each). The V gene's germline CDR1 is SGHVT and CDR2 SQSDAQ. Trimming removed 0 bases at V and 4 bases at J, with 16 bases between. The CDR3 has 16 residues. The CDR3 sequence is CASSLAGPAGDYEQYF. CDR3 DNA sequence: TGTGCCAGCAGCTTAGCGGGACCGGCAGGCGATTACGAGCAGTACTTC.

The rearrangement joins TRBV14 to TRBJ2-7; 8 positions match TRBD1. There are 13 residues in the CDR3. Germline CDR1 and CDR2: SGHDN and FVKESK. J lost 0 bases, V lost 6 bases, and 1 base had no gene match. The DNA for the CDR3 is TGTGCCAGCAGGGACAGGGCCTCCTACGAGCAGTACTTC. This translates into CASRDRASYEQYF.

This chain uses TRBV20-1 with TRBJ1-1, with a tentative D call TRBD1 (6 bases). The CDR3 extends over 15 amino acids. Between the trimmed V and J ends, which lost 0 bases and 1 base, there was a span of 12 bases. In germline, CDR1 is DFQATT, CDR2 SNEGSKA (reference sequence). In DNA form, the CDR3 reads TGCAGTGCTAGAGACCTAGACAGGCAGAACACTGAAGCTTTCTTT. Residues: CSARDLDRQNTEAFF.

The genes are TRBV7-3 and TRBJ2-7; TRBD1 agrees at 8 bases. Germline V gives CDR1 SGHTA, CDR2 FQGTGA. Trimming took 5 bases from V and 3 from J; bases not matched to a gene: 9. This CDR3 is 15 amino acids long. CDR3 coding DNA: TGTGCCAGCAGCGTGGGGACAGGAGGATTCTACGAGCAGTACTTC. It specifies CASSVGTGGFYEQYF.

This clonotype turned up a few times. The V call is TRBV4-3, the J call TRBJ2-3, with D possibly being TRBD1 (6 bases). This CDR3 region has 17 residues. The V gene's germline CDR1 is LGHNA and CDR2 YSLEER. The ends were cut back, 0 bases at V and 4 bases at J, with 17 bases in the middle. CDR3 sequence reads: CASSQDSAWQGPDTQYF. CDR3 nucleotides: TGCGCCAGCAGCCAAGATTCCGCGTGGCAGGGGCCAGATACGCAGTATTTT.

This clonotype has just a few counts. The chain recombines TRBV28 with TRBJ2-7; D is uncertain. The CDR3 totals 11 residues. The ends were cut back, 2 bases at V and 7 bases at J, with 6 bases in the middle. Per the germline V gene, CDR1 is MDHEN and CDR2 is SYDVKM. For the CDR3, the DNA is TGTGCCAGCAGTTTAATGGGGGAGCAGTACTTC. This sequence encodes CASSLMGEQYF. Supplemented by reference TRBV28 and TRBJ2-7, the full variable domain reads DVKVTQSSRYLVKRTGEKVFLECVQDMDHENMFWYRQDPGLGLRLIYFSYDVKMKEKGDIPEGYSVSREKKERFSLILESASTNQTSMYLCASSLMGEQYFGPGTRLTVT.

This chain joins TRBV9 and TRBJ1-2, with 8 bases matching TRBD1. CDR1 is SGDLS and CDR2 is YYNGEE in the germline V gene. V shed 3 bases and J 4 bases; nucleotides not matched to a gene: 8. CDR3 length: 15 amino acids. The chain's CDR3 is CASSGQGARGYGYTF. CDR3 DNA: TGTGCCAGCAGCGGGCAGGGGGCCAGGGGCTATGGCTACACCTTC.

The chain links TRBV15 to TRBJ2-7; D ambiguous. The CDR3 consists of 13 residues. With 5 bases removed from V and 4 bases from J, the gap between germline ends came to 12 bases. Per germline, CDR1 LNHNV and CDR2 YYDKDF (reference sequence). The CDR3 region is CATSGERLYEQYF. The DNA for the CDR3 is TGTGCCACCAGCGGTGAACGACTGTACGAGCAGTACTTC.

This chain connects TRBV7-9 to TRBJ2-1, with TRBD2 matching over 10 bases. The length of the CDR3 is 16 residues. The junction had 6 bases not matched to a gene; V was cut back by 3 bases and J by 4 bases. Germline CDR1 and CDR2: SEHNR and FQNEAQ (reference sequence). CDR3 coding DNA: TGTGCCAGCAGCTTGGTGGGGACTAGCGTATACAATGAGCAGTTCTTC. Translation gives CASSLVGTSVYNEQFF.

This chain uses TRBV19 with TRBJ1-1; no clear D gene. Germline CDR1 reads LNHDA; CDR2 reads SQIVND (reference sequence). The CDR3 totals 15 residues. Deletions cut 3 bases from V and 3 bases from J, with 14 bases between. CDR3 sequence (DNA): TGTGCCAGTAGTATTTTTGTAGATCCGGACACTGAAGCTTTCTTT. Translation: CASSIFVDPDTEAFF.

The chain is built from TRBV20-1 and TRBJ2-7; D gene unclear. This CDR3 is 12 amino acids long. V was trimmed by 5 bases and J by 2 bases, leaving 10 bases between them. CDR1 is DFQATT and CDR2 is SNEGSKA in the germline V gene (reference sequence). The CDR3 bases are TGCAGTGCTCCAGACGGTACCTACGAGCAGTACTTC. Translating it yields CSAPDGTYEQYF.